The T cell receptor (beta chain) described here comes from a study of vaccination effects on CD4 cells after COVID-19. Libraries were prepared by immunoSEQ multiplex PCR; TCRdb keeps only in-frame clonotypes and omits some of them. Of some 12,000 clones listed, less than 75% are singletons. The study's findings and limits: Convalescent patients were scarce in the study, and it lacked early post-infection timepoints.

With regard to this clone: Its antigen is not identified.

Pools of viral peptides were used by the ViraFEST assay to expand antigen-specific CD4+ T cells ahead of sequencing. Following 10 days of culture, CD4+ T cells were isolated. As their vaccination, participants received two doses of either BNT162b2 or mRNA-1273. Germline V CDR1 and CDR2: SGHTS, YDEGEE. The CDR3 is 14 amino acids. V was pared by 9 bases and J by 3 bases, with 10 bases of the junction left unmatched. The sample here was CD4+ T cells from PBMCs cultured with SARS-CoV-2 spike peptides, taken after COVID-19 vaccination. The TCR comes from a human donor who received a COVID-19 vaccine. The chain employs TRBV5-8 and TRBJ2-3, with 7 positions matching TRBD1. The CDR3 spells CATHRGGVTDTQYF. The CDR3 region has the DNA TGTGCCACCCACAGGGGTGGTGTGACAGATACGCAGTATTTT.